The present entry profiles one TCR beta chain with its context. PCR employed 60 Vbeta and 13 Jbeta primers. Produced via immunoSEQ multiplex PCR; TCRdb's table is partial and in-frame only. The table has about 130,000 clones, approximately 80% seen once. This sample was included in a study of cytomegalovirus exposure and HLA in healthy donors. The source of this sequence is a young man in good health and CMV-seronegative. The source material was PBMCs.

This CDR3 is CASSMVQGIWTYEQYF. CDR3 DNA sequence: TGTGCCAGTAGTATGGTGCAGGGCATCTGGACCTACGAGCAGTACTTC. This sequence joins TRBV19 and TRBJ2-7, with D possibly matching TRBD1 (5 bases). Looked up from germline, CDR1 is LNHDA and CDR2 is SQIVND (reference sequence). This CDR3 has 16 residues. Deletions cut 3 bases from V and 2 bases from J, with 17 bases between.